The 32 T cell receptor beta chains listed next were all sequenced from one sample in a study of graft-versus-host responses after intestinal transplantation. The repertoire was sequenced with immunoSEQ multiplex PCR; TCRdb's copy has only in-frame clones and lacks some. This table has 35,000 to 50,000 clones, approximately 93% appearing once. No antigen is known for these receptors. This specimen was unstimulated CD8+ T cells sorted from spleen or lymph node cells, taken before transplant. The receptor source for this set is a human donor who was the organ donor for an intestinal transplant.

The CDR3 sequence is CASRVSETGGHTEAFF. The CDR3 bases are TGTGCCAGCAGAGTCTCCGAGACAGGGGGCCACACTGAAGCTTTCTTT. V usage is TRBV2 and J usage is TRBJ1-1; 10 bases line up with TRBD1. The CDR3 runs to 16 residues. With V trimmed by 6 bases and J by 3 bases, 10 bases remained unmatched. CDR1 and CDR2 from the germline V gene are SNHLY and FYNNEI.

This clone has just one count. The V call is TRBV28, the J call TRBJ2-5, with D possibly being TRBD2 (6 bases). The assigned J gene may be wrong: the sequence end matches TRBJ2-7 better. The length of the CDR3 is 15 residues. In germline, CDR1 is MDHEN, CDR2 SYDVKM. The CDR3 DNA is TGTGCCAGCAGTTTAAGGGACTTAAGCTCCTACGAGCAGTACTTC. Its protein product is CASSLRDLSSYEQYF.

V is TRBV28 and J is TRBJ2-7, with D tentatively TRBD2 (6 bases). Deletions cut 6 bases from V and 3 bases from J, with 12 bases between. Germline V gives CDR1 MDHEN, CDR2 SYDVKM. The CDR3 is made up of 13 amino acids. CDR3 loop: CASSRLGLYEQYF. The CDR3 coding sequence is TGTGCCAGCAGCCGACTAGGTCTCTACGAGCAGTACTTC.

V is TRBV19 and J is TRBJ2-1, with 12 bases matching TRBD2. Germline trimming cut 7 bases from V and 2 bases from J; bases unmatched to any gene: 3. The germline V gene encodes CDR1 LNHDA and CDR2 SQIVND (reference sequence). The length of the CDR3 is 15 residues. CDR3 sequence (DNA): TGTGCCAGTACTCTAGCGGGAGGGACCTACAATGAGCAGTTCTTC. Translation: CASTLAGGTYNEQFF. The full variable domain, completed using reference TRBV19 and TRBJ2-1, is DGGITQSPKYLFRKEGQNVTLSCEQNLNHDAMYWYRQDPGQGLRLIYYSQIVNDFQKGDIAEGYSVSREKKESFPLTVTSAQKNPTAFYLCASTLAGGTYNEQFFGPGTRLTVL.

The chain is built from TRBV28 and TRBJ1-1; D unresolved. CDR3 length equals 13 residues. Germline V lookup: CDR1 MDHEN, CDR2 SYDVKM. V gave up 1 base and J gave up 3 bases, with 6 bases separating them. In DNA, the CDR3 is TGTGCCAGCAGTTTATTAGAGGACACTGAAGCTTTCTTT. The encoded protein is CASSLLEDTEAFF.

V gene TRBV4-3 combines with J gene TRBJ2-1; 10 positions match TRBD2. V trimming: 0 bases; J trimming: 5 bases; junction bases outside the gene matches: 10. The CDR3 has 18 amino acids. The germline gives CDR1 LGHNA, CDR2 YSLEER. CDR3 sequence (DNA): TGCGCCAGCAGCCAAGACCCCTCCGGGACTAGCGTCCACAATGAGCAGTTCTTC. It encodes CASSQDPSGTSVHNEQFF.

The chain carries TRBV6-5 and TRBJ2-3, with D unclear. V lost 0 bases to trimming and J lost 2 bases, with 12 bases between them. Germline V gives CDR1 MNHEY, CDR2 SVGAGI. This CDR3 comprises 16 residues. DNA of the CDR3: TGTGCCAGCAGTTACTCAGACACTACTTTCACAGATACGCAGTATTTT. It codes for CASSYSDTTFTDTQYF.

This sequence joins TRBV28 and TRBJ1-3, with D uncertain. Trimming shortened V by 5 bases and J by 0 bases, and 5 bases separated the two germline ends. Per the germline V gene, CDR1 is MDHEN and CDR2 is SYDVKM. The CDR3 covers 13 residues. CDR3 protein: CASSKSSGNTIYF. The CDR3 DNA sequence: TGTGCCAGCAGTAAGTCCTCTGGAAACACCATATATTTT.

This clone has only one observation. The chain couples TRBV9 to TRBJ2-2; TRBD2 agrees at 9 bases. CDR1 SGDLS and CDR2 YYNGEE come from the germline V gene. The CDR3 loop spans 18 amino acids. Germline trimming cut 0 bases from V and 2 bases from J; bases unmatched to any gene: 8. CDR3 sequence: CASSVERLAGTNTGELFF. CDR3 nucleotide sequence: TGTGCCAGCAGCGTAGAGCGTCTAGCGGGAACAAACACCGGGGAGCTGTTTTTT.

The chain carries TRBV4-1 and TRBJ1-1, with 11 positions matching TRBD1. The V and J ends lost 4 bases and 0 bases, in that order; junction bases with no gene match: 7. CDR1 and CDR2 (germline): MGHRA, YSYEKL. The CDR3 length is 17 residues. CDR3 sequence: CASSRGTGGGMNTEAFF. CDR3 DNA: TGCGCCAGCAGCCGGGGGACAGGGGGAGGGATGAACACTGAAGCTTTCTTT.

The chain is built from TRBV4-1 and TRBJ1-4; D is undetermined. The CDR3 spans 15 residues. Germline CDR1 is MGHRA and CDR2 is YSYEKL. V was shortened by 1 base and J by 0 bases, with 6 bases between the two germline ends. The CDR3 here is CASSQAKPTNEKLFF. The CDR3 region has the DNA TGCGCCAGCAGCCAAGCGAAGCCAACTAATGAAAAACTGTTTTTT.

The chain uses TRBV9 and TRBJ1-3; 10 nucleotides agree with TRBD1. This CDR3 region has 16 residues. Germline values: CDR1 SGDLS, CDR2 YYNGEE. V lost 4 bases, J lost 3 bases, and 7 bases stayed unmatched. DNA of the CDR3: TGTGCCAGCAGCCCGGCCGGGACAGGGGTTGGAAACACCATATATTTT. Translating gives CASSPAGTGVGNTIYF.

A single count supports this clone. The J gene is TRBJ2-6, the V gene TRBV7-7, with a tentative D call TRBD1 (5 bases). This CDR3 has 17 residues. CDR1 is SSHAT and CDR2 is FNYEAQ in the germline V gene (reference sequence). V dropped 1 base and J dropped 0 bases, with 10 bases sitting between them. CDR3 nucleotides: TGTGCCAGCAGCTTAGACAGGAGCCTCTCTGGGGCCAACGTCCTGACTTTC. Translation: CASSLDRSLSGANVLTF.

The rearrangement joins TRBV4-1 to TRBJ1-2; D ambiguous. V lost 0 bases to trimming and J lost 4 bases, with 12 bases between them. This CDR3 is 15 amino acids long. Germline V gives CDR1 MGHRA, CDR2 YSYEKL. In nucleotides, the CDR3 is TGCGCCAGCAGCCAAGATGAGCTGGGCGCCTATGGCTACACCTTC. It is translated as CASSQDELGAYGYTF.

This clone was seen only once. The V gene is TRBV6-1, the J gene TRBJ1-1; 8 bases agree with TRBD1. This CDR3 has 14 amino acids. V shed 6 bases and J 5 bases; nucleotides not matched to a gene: 8. CDR1 and CDR2 from the germline V gene are MNHNS and SASEGT. The CDR3 loop reads CASRPAGGRTEAFF. CDR3 DNA sequence: TGTGCCAGCAGGCCGGCAGGGGGCCGGACTGAAGCTTTCTTT.

The chain joins TRBV4-1 to TRBJ2-7, with D maybe TRBD2 (6 bases). CDR3 length: 15 amino acids. Trimming left V 0 bases short and J 5 bases short, with 14 bases between. CDR1 MGHRA and CDR2 YSYEKL come from the germline V gene. CDR3 DNA sequence: TGCGCCAGCAGCCAAGACGGGGGAGATCCAGACGAGCAGTACTTC. Protein: CASSQDGGDPDEQYF.

This clone was seen a few times. This chain joins TRBV11-1 and TRBJ2-5; 11 positions match TRBD1. The germline gives CDR1 SGHAT, CDR2 FQDESV (reference sequence). V was clipped by 4 bases and J by 5 bases; unmatched bases: 15. CDR3 length: 18 amino acids. The CDR3 bases are TGTGCCAGCAGCTCCGCCCGGACAGGGGGCGAGATGAGGGAGACCCAGTACTTC. Translated: CASSSARTGGEMRETQYF.

The chain couples TRBV11-2 to TRBJ2-7, with D hard to call. Germline CDR1 SGHAT, CDR2 FQNNGV. The CDR3 sequence is 13 residues long. V lost 0 bases and J lost 6, with 9 bases in between. CDR3 region: CASSLEFTFEQYF. CDR3 bases: TGTGCCAGCAGCTTAGAGTTCACATTCGAGCAGTACTTC.

The chain is built from TRBV19 and TRBJ1-1, with D possibly TRBD1 on 5 matching bases. Germline V gene data show CDR1 as LNHDA and CDR2 as SQIVND (reference sequence). V lost 3 bases, J lost 3 bases, and 8 bases lay in between. The CDR3 runs 13 residues. CDR3 DNA sequence: TGTGCCAGTAGTATGGGGGTAGACACTGAAGCTTTCTTT. Its protein is CASSMGVDTEAFF. Full variable domain (remainder filled in from reference TRBV19 and TRBJ1-1): DGGITQSPKYLFRKEGQNVTLSCEQNLNHDAMYWYRQDPGQGLRLIYYSQIVNDFQKGDIAEGYSVSREKKESFPLTVTSAQKNPTAFYLCASSMGVDTEAFFGQGTRLTVV.

The V and J genes are TRBV28 and TRBJ1-5; D unclear. The CDR3 extends over 12 amino acids. Germline V gene sequence: CDR1 MDHEN, CDR2 SYDVKM. V dropped 7 bases and J dropped 5 bases, with 9 bases sitting between them. CDR3 loop: CASKEGYQPQHF. The CDR3 DNA reads as TGTGCCAGCAAGGAGGGTTATCAGCCCCAGCATTTT.

V is TRBV19 and J is TRBJ1-1; D possibly corresponds to TRBD1 (6 bases). V dropped 4 bases and J dropped 4 bases, with 13 bases sitting between them. CDR1 and CDR2 from the germline V gene are LNHDA and SQIVND (reference sequence). The CDR3 has 14 residues. For the CDR3, the DNA is TGTGCCAGTAGTACGCTCGGACAGCCCACTGAAGCTTTCTTT. It codes for CASSTLGQPTEAFF.

This chain connects TRBV4-1 to TRBJ1-5, with D maybe TRBD1 (5 bases). The V and J ends lost 0 bases and 1 base respectively, with 10 bases between them. This CDR3 has 16 residues. Germline CDR1 reads MGHRA; CDR2 reads YSYEKL. In nucleotides, the CDR3 is TGCGCCAGCAGCCAAGATCTTGGGGGGAGCAATCAGCCCCAGCATTTT. Translated, it gives CASSQDLGGSNQPQHF.

J is TRBJ2-4 and V is TRBV19; tentatively, D is TRBD1 (5 bases). CDR3 length equals 14 residues. Trimming left V 7 bases short and J 1 base short, with 11 bases between. Per the germline V gene, CDR1 is LNHDA and CDR2 is SQIVND (reference sequence). The CDR3 sequence: CASTLPGAKNIQYF. The CDR3 bases are TGTGCCAGTACCCTTCCAGGGGCCAAAAACATTCAGTACTTC.

The V call is TRBV5-8, the J call TRBJ2-7; D is perhaps TRBD1 or TRBD2 (5 bases each). V dropped 1 base and J dropped 5 bases, with 13 bases sitting between them. This CDR3 has 14 residues. Germline V gene sequence: CDR1 SGHTS, CDR2 YDEGEE. CDR3 amino acids: CASSLPGRENEQYF. DNA of the CDR3: TGTGCCAGCAGCTTGCCGGGACGTGAAAACGAGCAGTACTTC.

The V and J genes are TRBV19 and TRBJ2-2; D is uncertain. The CDR3 covers 12 residues. The germline gives CDR1 LNHDA, CDR2 SQIVND (reference sequence). V was pared by 5 bases and J by 4 bases, with 5 bases between. CDR3 DNA: TGTGCCAGTAGTTTGGTCACCGGGGAGCTGTTTTTT. As protein: CASSLVTGELFF.

This clone has more than one count but fewer than ten. The chain recombines TRBV13 with TRBJ2-7, with 12 bases matching TRBD2. After removal of 4 bases from V and 6 bases from J, the junction contained 10 bases not matched to a gene. Germline V lookup: CDR1 PRHDT, CDR2 FYEKMQ (reference sequence). This CDR3 has 16 amino acids. This chain's CDR3 is CASSSNPSGRAGEQYF. CDR3 sequence (DNA): TGTGCCAGCAGCTCCAACCCTAGCGGGAGGGCGGGCGAGCAGTACTTC.

V is TRBV7-9 and J is TRBJ2-7; 8 bases match TRBD1. V shed 2 bases and J 3 bases; nucleotides not matched to a gene: 6. The CDR3 length is 15 residues. From germline, CDR1 is SEHNR and CDR2 FQNEAQ (reference sequence). CDR3 DNA sequence: TGTGCCAGCAGCTTAAGCCAGGGGGCCTTCTACGAGCAGTACTTC. It yields the protein CASSLSQGAFYEQYF.

The chain recombines TRBV30 with TRBJ1-3; 7 bases match TRBD1. This CDR3 is 15 amino acids long. Germline V lookup: CDR1 GTSNPN, CDR2 SVGIG (reference sequence). The V gene end was trimmed by 0 bases and the J gene end by 0 bases; junction bases not matched to a gene: 2. The CDR3 DNA sequence: TGTGCCTGGAGTGTAGGGGACAGCTCTGGAAACACCATATATTTT. This encodes CAWSVGDSSGNTIYF.

This clone was picked up one time. The chain couples TRBV2 to TRBJ2-7; 7 bases align to TRBD2. Per the germline V gene, CDR1 is SNHLY and CDR2 is FYNNEI. V was clipped by 6 bases and J by 4 bases; unmatched bases: 12. This CDR3 has 15 amino acids. CDR3 sequence: CASSPRRGSYYEQYF. The CDR3 region has the DNA TGTGCCAGCAGCCCTAGGCGCGGGAGTTATTACGAGCAGTACTTC.

This clone was counted a single time. J is TRBJ1-3 and V is TRBV10-3; D might be TRBD1 (6 bases). CDR3 size: 19 residues. CDR1 is ENHRY and CDR2 is SYGVKD in the germline V gene. V was shortened by 8 bases and J by 0 bases, with 26 bases between the two germline ends. CDR3 region: CAIRSLNLKTGSSGNTIYF. For the CDR3, the DNA is TGTGCCATCCGCTCGCTAAACCTCAAAACAGGGAGCTCTGGAAACACCATATATTTT.

The chain joins TRBV7-2 to TRBJ2-3; tentative D call: TRBD2 (5 bases). V was clipped by 5 bases and J by 1 base, with 19 bases between them. Germline values: CDR1 SGHTA, CDR2 FQGNSA. The CDR3 is made up of 17 amino acids. This CDR3 reads CASSPRGGGSGTDTQYF. In DNA, the CDR3 is TGTGCCAGCAGCCCACGAGGCGGTGGTAGCGGCACAGATACGCAGTATTTT. Variable domain in full (rest from reference TRBV7-2 and TRBJ2-3): GAGVSQSPSNKVTEKGKDVELRCDPISGHTALYWYRQSLGQGLEFLIYFQGNSAPDKSGLPSDRFSAERTGGSVSTLTIQRTQQEDSAVYLCASSPRGGGSGTDTQYFGPGTRLTVL.

The gene calls are TRBV11-2 and TRBJ2-5; no clear D gene. Trimming left V 4 bases short and J 2 bases short, with 11 bases between. The CDR3 sequence is 14 residues long. The germline CDR1 and CDR2 sequences are SGHAT and FQNNGV. CDR3: CASSSWLEQETQYF. The CDR3 DNA reads TGTGCCAGCAGCTCCTGGCTGGAACAAGAGACCCAGTACTTC. The whole variable domain, remainder taken from reference TRBV11-2 and TRBJ2-5, is EAGVAQSPRYKIIEKRQSVAFWCNPISGHATLYWYQQILGQGPKLLIQFQNNGVVDDSQLPKDRFSAERLKGVDSTLKIQPAKLEDSAVYLCASSSWLEQETQYFGPGTRLLVL.